The rows below give T cell receptor beta chains drawn from one sample of a study of blood T cell repertoires in COVID-19. Sequencing used immunoSEQ multiplex PCR; TCRdb keeps in-frame clones, though not all of them. The sample shows 30,000 to 40,000 clones, approximately 90% of them seen only once. Sequenced material: peripheral blood. The receptors shown here come from a woman in her twenties or thirties in a cohort sampled during active COVID-19. The conserved cysteine and the conserved F or W are not part of the CDR3 here. Fields, in order: V gene, CDR3 protein.

V gene: TRBV5-4
CDR3 protein: ASSAGGTLYGYT

V gene: TRBV4-1
CDR3 protein: ASSQGPRGYEQY

V gene: TRBV19
CDR3 protein: ASSQTRGEQY

V gene: TRBV24-1
CDR3 protein: ATSDTGFYGYT

V gene: TRBV5-4
CDR3 protein: ASSLDGYEQY

V gene: TRBV14
CDR3 protein: ASSNRETQY

V gene: TRBV10-3
CDR3 protein: AISDRGIGSPLH

V gene: TRBV7-9
CDR3 protein: ASSPRSAGTYEQY

V gene: TRBV29-1
CDR3 protein: SVRLAGSPEQY

V gene: TRBV9
CDR3 protein: ASSVSGRAYNEQF

V gene: TRBV5-5
CDR3 protein: ASSLGTGGETQY

V gene: TRBV11-3
CDR3 protein: ASSSYMATEAF

V gene: TRBV7-2
CDR3 protein: ASSLRTGRGETQY

V gene: TRBV4-1
CDR3 protein: ASSQPEGLPYEQY

V gene: TRBV13
CDR3 protein: ASSFTPLRVAGGNNEQF

V gene: TRBV19
CDR3 protein: ASSIGGGTYEQY

V gene: TRBV11-2
CDR3 protein: ASSLRTSGTWGDEQF

V gene: TRBV5-1
CDR3 protein: ASSFDRATYEQY

V gene: TRBV27
CDR3 protein: ASSFGLNTEAF

V gene: TRBV4-1
CDR3 protein: ASSQARTLDSTDTQY

V gene: TRBV6-6
CDR3 protein: ASSFPGQTNEKLF

V gene: TRBV6-5
CDR3 protein: ASSSGRELNTEAF

V gene: TRBV9
CDR3 protein: ASSAVGVGELF

V gene: TRBV30
CDR3 protein: AFRDFASSTDTQY

V gene: TRBV6-6
CDR3 protein: ASSYLGAAHEQF

V gene: TRBV7-2
CDR3 protein: ASSLIIVSEQY

V gene: TRBV2
CDR3 protein: ASSEAGQRVYGYT

V gene: TRBV10-3
CDR3 protein: AISVLAGGPNEQF